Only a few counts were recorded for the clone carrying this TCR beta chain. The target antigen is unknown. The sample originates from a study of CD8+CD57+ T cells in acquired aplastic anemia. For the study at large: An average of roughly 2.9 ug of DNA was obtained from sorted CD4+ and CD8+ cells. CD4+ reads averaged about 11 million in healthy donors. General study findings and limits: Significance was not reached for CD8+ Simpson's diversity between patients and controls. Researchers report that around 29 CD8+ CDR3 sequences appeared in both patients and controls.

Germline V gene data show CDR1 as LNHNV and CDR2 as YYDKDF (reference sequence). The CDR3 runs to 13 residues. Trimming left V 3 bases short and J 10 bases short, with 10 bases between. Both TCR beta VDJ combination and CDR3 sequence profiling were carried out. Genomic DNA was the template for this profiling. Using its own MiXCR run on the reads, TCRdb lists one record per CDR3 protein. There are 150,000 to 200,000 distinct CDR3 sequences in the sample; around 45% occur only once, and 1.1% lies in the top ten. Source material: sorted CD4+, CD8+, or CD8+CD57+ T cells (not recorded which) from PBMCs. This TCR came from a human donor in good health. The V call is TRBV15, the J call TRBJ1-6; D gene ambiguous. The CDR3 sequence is CATSRTGPSPLHF. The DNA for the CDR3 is TGTGCCACCAGCAGGACCGGGCCATCACCCCTCCACTTT.